The T cell receptor beta chain under discussion was sequenced for a study of CD8+CD57+ T cells in acquired aplastic anemia. Across the study: Sorted CD4+ and CD8+ cells yielded DNA averaging around 3.2 ug. Study-wide results and caveats: Between patients and controls, CD8+ Simpson's diversity did not vary significantly. Patients and controls turned out to have 25 to 30 CD8+ CDR3 sequences in common.

Worth noting for this clonotype: Antigen specificity is unknown.

It was genomic DNA that served as the template for profiling TCR beta VDJ and CDR3. Each CDR3 protein is one row after TCRdb ran MiXCR on the reads. The sample shows approximately 470,000 distinct CDR3 sequences, roughly a third of them seen only once. CD8+CD57+ cell expansion, shown by flow cytometry, had occurred in the patients selected for sequencing. Germline-derived CDR1 and CDR2 are SNHLY and FYNNEI. The CDR3 loop spans 14 amino acids. Trimming cost V 5 bases and J 2 bases, with 11 bases left between them. Sequenced material: sorted CD4+, CD8+, or CD8+CD57+ T cells (not recorded which) from PBMCs. This chain uses TRBV2 with TRBJ2-3; the D gene is possibly TRBD2 (5 bases). The TCR sequence derives from a human donor with aplastic anemia. The CDR3 protein is CASSYLDFTDTQYF. CDR3 coding DNA: TGTGCCAGCAGTTACCTGGACTTCACAGATACGCAGTATTTT.